This T cell receptor beta chain is from a study of blood T cell repertoires in COVID-19. Across the whole study: Nucleic acid was either cDNA or gDNA, and it came from T cells, B-cell-depleted T cells, or PBMCs.

The CDR3 sequence is 14 residues long. Germline trimming cut 4 bases from V and 7 bases from J; bases unmatched to any gene: 9. Germline CDR1 reads SGHNT; CDR2 reads YYREEE (reference sequence). As originally analysed: Reference gene primer amplification gave nucleated cell count estimates. Repertoires were generated with immunoSEQ multiplex PCR, while TCRdb's copy carries only in-frame clones and drops some. V and J calls and clone size are given by that table; D and trimming were obtained from the DNA. The repertoire holds about 280,000 clones, about 91% seen once, with around 2.8% in the top ten. Participants reported their clinical history, and cohort assignment relied on those reports.

This sequence originates from a man in his forties or fifties who had been exposed to COVID-19. What was sequenced was PBMCs or T cells enriched from blood (not recorded which). The J gene is TRBJ2-7, the V gene TRBV5-4; the match to TRBD1 covers 9 bases. CDR3 sequence (DNA): TGTGCCAGCAGCCTACCGGGACAGGGTGGTGAGCAGTACTTC. Translated: CASSLPGQGGEQYF.